Presented here are 20 T cell receptor beta chains from one specimen sequenced in a study of blood T cell repertoires in COVID-19. Clones were sequenced by immunoSEQ multiplex PCR, and TCRdb holds only the in-frame ones, with some missing. Of 100,000 to 150,000 clones listed, roughly 88% are singletons. Sequencing was done on a sample of peripheral blood. The receptors shown here come from a woman older than 75 with acute or convalescent COVID-19.

CDR3 DNA sequence: TGTGCCAGCCCCTTGTACAGGGCGGCTTTCTTT. It is translated as CASPLYRAAFF. The chain couples TRBV27 to TRBJ1-1; possible D gene TRBD1, 6 bases. V lost 8 bases, J lost 11 bases, and 15 bases lay in between. This CDR3 contains 11 residues. Germline V gives CDR1 MNHEY, CDR2 SMNVEV (reference sequence).

The chain carries TRBV5-1 and TRBJ1-1; D possibly corresponds to TRBD1 (5 bases). With 1 base removed from V and 1 base from J, the gap between germline ends came to 8 bases. CDR1 SGHRS and CDR2 YFSETQ come from the germline V gene. The CDR3 has 14 amino acids. CDR3 sequence: CASSLSGENTEAFF. CDR3 in DNA: TGCGCCAGCAGCTTGTCGGGGGAGAACACTGAAGCTTTCTTT.

This rearrangement joins TRBV27 to TRBJ1-2; D may be TRBD1 (5 bases). This CDR3 has 15 amino acids. The germline V and J ends were trimmed by 2 bases and 4 bases, with 14 bases remaining between them. Germline V gene data show CDR1 as MNHEY and CDR2 as SMNVEV (reference sequence). CDR3 nucleotides: TGTGCCAGCAGTTTAGTTGGGGGGTCTCCCTATGGCTACACCTTC. Its protein product is CASSLVGGSPYGYTF.

The V gene is TRBV7-2, the J gene TRBJ1-5; TRBD1 is a possible D gene (5 bases). The CDR3 is 15 residues long. Between the trimmed V and J ends, which lost 5 bases and 6 bases, there was a span of 17 bases. Germline assignment: CDR1 SGHTA and CDR2 FQGNSA. For the CDR3, the DNA is TGTGCCAGCAGCACCAGGGTGGGGGAGGGTCAGCCCCAGCATTTT. It specifies CASSTRVGEGQPQHF.

The chain uses TRBV5-6 and TRBJ2-7, with TRBD2 identical over 7 bases. J lost 7 bases, V lost 0 bases, and 7 bases had no gene match. This CDR3 comprises 14 residues. Germline V gene data show CDR1 as SGHDT and CDR2 as YYEEEE. The DNA for the CDR3 is TGTGCCAGCAGCTTGGGGGGCGGGAGAGGAGAGCAGTACTTC. This translates into CASSLGGGRGEQYF. The full variable domain, its missing parts supplied by reference TRBV5-6 and TRBJ2-7, is DAGVTQSPTHLIKTRGQQVTLRCSPKSGHDTVSWYQQALGQGPQFIFQYYEEEERQRGNFPDRFSGHQFPNYSSELNVNALLLGDSALYLCASSLGGGRGEQYFGPGTRLTVT.

The V and J genes are TRBV3-1 (or the pseudogene TRBV3-2) and TRBJ2-7; no reliable D call. The CDR3 totals 14 residues. V lost 1 base and J lost 2, with 9 bases in between. Germline-derived CDR1 and CDR2 are LGHDT and YNNKEL (reference sequence). DNA for the CDR3: TGTGCCAGCAGCCAAGTCAGTTCAACCTACGAGCAGTACTTC. This translates into CASSQVSSTYEQYF.

The V call is TRBV4-1, the J call TRBJ2-7, with no clear D. The CDR3 sequence is 13 residues long. V shed 0 bases and J shed 3 bases, with 6 bases lying between them. Germline lookup yields CDR1 MGHRA and CDR2 YSYEKL. The CDR3 DNA sequence: TGCGCCAGCAGCCAAGACGGGTACTACGAGCAGTACTTC. This codes for CASSQDGYYEQYF.

The V and J genes are TRBV5-4 and TRBJ2-1, with TRBD1 as a possible D gene (6 bases). The CDR3 is 15 amino acids. Germline V gives CDR1 SGHNT, CDR2 YYREEE (reference sequence). Trimming took off 4 bases at V and 0 bases at J, with 11 bases between the two ends. The CDR3 region has the DNA TGTGCCAGCAGCGGGGGCAGCAGCTCCTACAATGAGCAGTTCTTC. Translating gives CASSGGSSSYNEQFF.

The rearrangement links TRBV6-5 to TRBJ2-1; the match to TRBD1 covers 10 bases. This CDR3 contains 14 residues. V dropped 6 bases and J dropped 5; count of bases not matched to a gene: 4. Germline CDR1 and CDR2: MNHEY and SVGAGI. CDR3 coding DNA: TGTGCCAGCAGCTGGGACAGGGGAAACAATGAGCAGTTCTTC. It codes for CASSWDRGNNEQFF.

The chain recombines TRBV7-9 with TRBJ1-1, with a weak D call TRBD1 (6 bases). Germline loops: CDR1 SEHNR, CDR2 FQNEAQ (reference sequence). This CDR3 has 18 amino acids. Trimming removed 1 base at V and 0 bases at J, with 18 bases between. The CDR3 region is CASSLGTGPTLLNTEAFF. The CDR3, as DNA: TGTGCCAGCAGCTTAGGTACAGGGCCTACCCTCTTGAACACTGAAGCTTTCTTT. Complete variable domain (other parts from reference TRBV7-9 and TRBJ1-1): DTGVSQNPRHKITKRGQNVTFRCDPISEHNRLYWYRQTLGQGPEFLTYFQNEAQLEKSRLLSDRFSAERPKGSFSTLEIQRTEQGDSAMYLCASSLGTGPTLLNTEAFFGQGTRLTVV.

The CDR3 protein is CASSLEAPGQGHLFF. The CDR3, as DNA: TGTGCCAGCAGCTTAGAGGCCCCGGGACAGGGACATCTGTTTTTT. V usage is TRBV7-9 and J usage is TRBJ1-4; 9 bases are a match to TRBD1. CDR3 length: 15 amino acids. Germline V CDR1 and CDR2: SEHNR, FQNEAQ (reference sequence). Trimming took 1 base from V and 14 from J; bases not matched to a gene: 11.

The V call is TRBV4-3, the J call TRBJ1-5; TRBD1 matches 8 bases. The J segment lost 5 bases and the V segment lost 1 base, leaving 1 base of the junction unmatched. The CDR3 spans 14 residues. CDR1 and CDR2 from the germline V gene are LGHNA and YSLEER. The CDR3: CASSQGQGYQPQHF. CDR3 DNA: TGCGCCAGCAGCCAAGGACAGGGGTATCAGCCCCAGCATTTT.

V gene TRBV18 combines with J gene TRBJ1-6; TRBD1 matches at 7 bases. The germline CDR1 and CDR2 sequences are KGHSH and LQKENI. This CDR3 region has 16 residues. The J segment lost 7 bases and the V segment lost 4 bases, leaving 10 bases of the junction unmatched. The CDR3 nucleotides are TGTGCCAGCTCACTGCGAGGGGGCGCGGGGAATTCACCCCTCCACTTT. This translates into CASSLRGGAGNSPLHF.

This clone has only one observation. This CDR3 is CASSTGPNQPQHF. Here the CDR3 DNA reads TGTGCCAGCAGTACAGGGCCCAATCAGCCCCAGCATTTT. This chain links TRBV7-3 with TRBJ1-5; D is possibly TRBD1 (6 bases). Trimming pared 6 bases from V and 3 bases from J, leaving 9 bases between. Germline loops: CDR1 SGHTA, CDR2 FQGTGA. The CDR3 extends over 13 amino acids.

This clone was recorded only once. The chain employs TRBV18 and TRBJ2-7, with 7 bases fitting TRBD1. CDR1 is KGHSH, CDR2 LQKENI, per germline. The CDR3 covers 16 residues. V gave up 1 base and J gave up 6 bases; unmatched junction bases: 12. The CDR3 sequence: CASSPLTTGERGEQYF. DNA for the CDR3: TGTGCCAGCTCACCACTGACAACAGGGGAACGGGGCGAGCAGTACTTC.

The chain uses TRBV6-5 and TRBJ2-7; D possibly corresponds to TRBD2 (6 bases). Germline-derived CDR1 and CDR2 are MNHEY and SVGAGI. There are 14 residues in the CDR3. Trimming shortened V by 7 bases and J by 2 bases, and 15 bases separated the two germline ends. For the CDR3, the DNA is TGTGCCAGCAACTCCCCAGGAGGGCCCTACGAGCAGTACTTC. Translation: CASNSPGGPYEQYF.

The gene calls are TRBV14 and TRBJ1-3; no clear D gene. V lost 6 bases to trimming and J lost 0 bases, with 9 bases between them. CDR3 length equals 14 residues. Germline CDR1 reads SGHDN; CDR2 reads FVKESK. The DNA of the CDR3 is TGTGCCAGCAGACCAGGAGGCTCTGGAAACACCATATATTTT. Its translation is CASRPGGSGNTIYF.

This chain connects TRBV10-3 to TRBJ1-1; D might be TRBD1 (5 bases). The CDR3 has 15 amino acids. Between the trimmed V and J ends, which lost 1 base and 1 base, there was a span of 10 bases. CDR1 is ENHRY, CDR2 SYGVKD, per germline. The CDR3 sequence: CAISEFDRQNTEAFF. The CDR3 region has the DNA TGTGCCATCAGTGAGTTCGACAGACAGAACACTGAAGCTTTCTTT.

The chain has TRBV15 and TRBJ1-4; D is undetermined. Trimming took 0 bases from V and 4 from J, leaving 6 bases between them. Germline V gives CDR1 LNHNV, CDR2 YYDKDF (reference sequence). There are 14 residues in the CDR3. CDR3 protein: CATSRELLNEKLFF. The CDR3 DNA sequence: TGTGCCACCAGCAGAGAACTCCTTAATGAAAAACTGTTTTTT.

The chain carries TRBV9 and TRBJ2-3, with TRBD2 identical over 8 bases. The germline gives CDR1 SGDLS, CDR2 YYNGEE. V was pared by 3 bases and J by 5 bases, with 14 bases of the junction left unmatched. The CDR3 is 17 amino acids. The CDR3 protein is CASSASPGTRGIDTQYF. The DNA for the CDR3 is TGTGCCAGCAGCGCTTCACCCGGGACTAGGGGGATAGATACGCAGTATTTT.